The 27 T cell receptor beta chains given below trace back to one sample, sequenced in a study of blood T cell repertoires in COVID-19. Sequencing used immunoSEQ multiplex PCR; TCRdb keeps in-frame clones, though not all of them. This table has about 85,000 clones, around 80% appearing once. Sequencing input: peripheral blood. Source of these receptors: a human donor in a cohort sampled during active COVID-19.

This clone was detected only a few times. The chain recombines TRBV14 with TRBJ1-2, with a weak D call TRBD1 (6 bases). The CDR3 extends over 13 amino acids. The V and J ends lost 5 bases and 2 bases respectively, with 9 bases between them. Germline V gene data show CDR1 as SGHDN and CDR2 as FVKESK. DNA for the CDR3: TGTGCCAGCAGCGAACAGGGAAACTATGGCTACACCTTC. Translation: CASSEQGNYGYTF.

This chain connects TRBV5-1 to TRBJ2-2; TRBD1 agrees at 7 bases. Looked up from germline, CDR1 is SGHRS and CDR2 is YFSETQ. Trimming at V came to 4 bases and at J to 1 base, leaving 4 bases not matched to a gene. The CDR3 is 15 amino acids. CDR3 in DNA: TGCGCCAGCAGCGTGACAGGGTTGAACACCGGGGAGCTGTTTTTT. As protein: CASSVTGLNTGELFF.

As to this clone: Other DNA variants within this sample encode the same CDR3. The CDR3 here is CASSLTGVGNQPQHF. The CDR3 nucleotides are TGCGCCAGCAGCTTAACCGGGGTTGGCAATCAGCCCCAGCATTTT. V usage is TRBV5-1 and J usage is TRBJ1-5; no clear D. The germline CDR1 and CDR2 sequences are SGHRS and YFSETQ. This CDR3 is built from 15 residues. The germline V and J ends were trimmed by 2 bases and 2 bases, with 11 bases remaining between them. Together with reference TRBV5-1 and TRBJ1-5, the CDR3 gives the full variable domain: KAGVTQTPRYLIKTRGQQVTLSCSPISGHRSVSWYQQTPGQGLQFLFEYFSETQRNKGNFPGRFSGRQFSNSRSEMNVSTLELGDSALYLCASSLTGVGNQPQHFGDGTRLSIL.

The genes are TRBV3-1 (or the pseudogene TRBV3-2) and TRBJ1-2; a possible D gene is TRBD1 (6 bases). This CDR3 comprises 14 residues. Germline V lookup: CDR1 LGHDT, CDR2 YNNKEL (reference sequence). V was trimmed by 4 bases and J by 7 bases, leaving 16 bases between them. The CDR3 sequence is CASSRTAGDVGYTF. The CDR3 DNA is TGTGCCAGCAGCCGTACGGCAGGGGACGTTGGCTACACCTTC.

CDR3 amino acids: CASSFLGAPGQYF. As DNA, the CDR3 is TGTGCCAGCAGTTTCCTGGGGGCCCCTGGACAGTACTTC. This sequence joins TRBV27 and TRBJ2-7; possibly TRBD1 for D (6 bases). V lost 3 bases, J lost 10 bases, and 16 bases lay in between. CDR1 is MNHEY and CDR2 is SMNVEV in the germline V gene (reference sequence). The CDR3 is 13 amino acids.

The rearrangement joins TRBV9 to TRBJ1-6; 9 bases match TRBD1. The CDR3 extends over 19 amino acids. V gave up 4 bases and J gave up 6 bases; unmatched junction bases: 17. Germline lookup yields CDR1 SGDLS and CDR2 YYNGEE. The CDR3 region has the DNA TGTGCCAGCAGCTCAGACACAGGGGGCTTGAAGCCTTCTAATTCACCCCTCCACTTT. Translating gives CASSSDTGGLKPSNSPLHF.

The chain uses TRBV5-4 and TRBJ2-7; a weak D match, TRBD1 (5 bases). CDR1 is SGHNT and CDR2 is YYREEE in the germline V gene (reference sequence). Trimming removed 0 bases from V and 7 bases from J, with 14 bases in between. This CDR3 has 14 amino acids. The CDR3 region has the DNA TGTGCCAGCAGCTTGGAGTGGGGCTCCCGGGAGCAGTACTTC. Translated: CASSLEWGSREQYF.

The rearrangement joins TRBV18 to TRBJ2-7, with D perhaps matching TRBD1 (6 bases). The ends were cut back, 4 bases at V and 3 bases at J, with 7 bases in the middle. Germline CDR1 and CDR2: KGHSH and LQKENI. The CDR3 length is 12 residues. The CDR3 loop is CASSRDNYEQYF. The DNA for the CDR3 is TGTGCCAGCTCACGGGACAACTACGAGCAGTACTTC.

This chain links TRBV4-2 with TRBJ2-7; TRBD2 matches 9 bases. Germline V gives CDR1 LGHNA, CDR2 YNFKEQ. V shed 0 bases, J shed 4 bases, and the junction held 16 bases outside the gene matches. The CDR3 runs 19 residues. CDR3: CASSQEGASGVGGYYEQYF. The CDR3 DNA reads as TGTGCCAGCAGCCAAGAAGGGGCTAGCGGGGTGGGAGGTTATTACGAGCAGTACTTC.

The chain is built from TRBV20-1 and TRBJ2-1; D is possibly TRBD1 (5 bases). This CDR3 spans 11 amino acids. Trimming shortened V by 0 bases and J by 12 bases, and 9 bases separated the two germline ends. Germline-derived CDR1 and CDR2 are DFQATT and SNEGSKA (reference sequence). The CDR3 protein is CSARDRDRQFF. The CDR3 DNA follows: TGCAGTGCTAGAGATCGCGACAGGCAGTTCTTC.

The chain couples TRBV28 to TRBJ1-2; D gene uncertain. The CDR3 covers 12 residues. The germline V and J ends were trimmed by 5 bases and 4 bases, with 8 bases remaining between them. The germline V gene encodes CDR1 MDHEN and CDR2 SYDVKM. CDR3 DNA: TGTGCCAGCAGTACCGAGGTCTATGGCTACACCTTC. Protein product: CASSTEVYGYTF.

The chain joins TRBV7-3 to TRBJ2-2, with D unresolved. The CDR3 contains 14 residues. Germline loops: CDR1 SGHTA, CDR2 FQGTGA. Trimming left V 1 base short and J 3 bases short, with 6 bases between. Here the CDR3 reads CASSLNVYTGELFF. CDR3 sequence (DNA): TGTGCCAGCAGCTTAAATGTCTACACCGGGGAGCTGTTTTTT.

This chain joins TRBV9 and TRBJ2-3, with TRBD2 identical over 10 bases. The length of the CDR3 is 16 residues. With V trimmed by 4 bases and J by 6 bases, 11 bases remained unmatched. Germline V gene data show CDR1 as SGDLS and CDR2 as YYNGEE. The CDR3 region has the DNA TGTGCCAGCAGCTTTGGACTAGCGGAACCAATCGATACGCAGTATTTT. This translates into CASSFGLAEPIDTQYF.

This rearrangement joins TRBV10-1 to TRBJ2-1; TRBD1 matches 10 bases. The length of the CDR3 is 17 residues. The trim removed 0 bases at V and 3 bases at J, leaving 5 bases unmatched. In germline, CDR1 is WNHNN, CDR2 SYGVQD (reference sequence). The CDR3 DNA sequence: TGCGCCAGCAGTGAGTCGCGGGACAGGGGTTTCTACAATGAGCAGTTCTTC. Protein sequence: CASSESRDRGFYNEQFF.

The chain is built from TRBV6-5 and TRBJ1-5, with D possibly TRBD1 on 5 matching bases. Germline V gives CDR1 MNHEY, CDR2 SVGAGI. Trimming stripped 5 bases from V and 4 bases from J, with 6 bases between. The CDR3 is made up of 12 amino acids. CDR3: CASSTGNQPQHF. In DNA, the CDR3 is TGTGCCAGCAGTACAGGAAATCAGCCCCAGCATTTT.

This chain uses TRBV3-1 (or the pseudogene TRBV3-2) with TRBJ1-1; D not certain. The CDR3 length is 15 residues. Trimming removed 4 bases at V and 2 bases at J, with 14 bases between. Germline CDR1 LGHDT, CDR2 YNNKEL (reference sequence). This CDR3 reads CASSPPGKENTEAFF. The CDR3 nucleotides are TGTGCCAGCAGCCCCCCCGGGAAGGAAAACACTGAAGCTTTCTTT.

The chain uses TRBV12-3 or TRBV12-4 and TRBJ2-3; no firm D call. CDR3 size: 10 residues. Trimming removed 8 bases from V and 7 bases from J, with 7 bases in between. For the CDR3, the DNA is TGTGCCAGCGAGCCTAATACGCAGTATTTT. It encodes CASEPNTQYF.

V and J are TRBV3-1 (or the pseudogene TRBV3-2) and TRBJ2-5; 7 bases align to TRBD2. Germline CDR1 LGHDT, CDR2 YNNKEL (reference sequence). V gave up 2 bases and J gave up 1 base; unmatched junction bases: 4. The CDR3 totals 15 residues. In nucleotides, the CDR3 is TGTGCCAGCAGCCAACGAGGCGGGGGCCAAGAGACCCAGTACTTC. This translates into CASSQRGGGQETQYF.

The J gene is TRBJ2-3, the V gene TRBV4-2; D might be TRBD1 (7 bases). The CDR3 is made up of 14 amino acids. CDR1 is LGHNA and CDR2 is YNFKEQ in the germline V gene. As DNA, the CDR3 is TGTGCGGCAGGGGGGCAAGGGGCCACAGATACGCAGTATTTT. This sequence encodes CAAGGQGATDTQYF.

This sequence joins TRBV6-2 or TRBV6-3 and TRBJ2-3; D remains unclear. V was shortened by 0 bases and J by 5 bases, with 6 bases between the two germline ends. CDR3 length equals 13 residues. Germline V lookup: CDR1 MNHEY, CDR2 SVGEGT. CDR3 loop: CASSYSGLDTQYF. CDR3 bases: TGTGCCAGCAGTTACTCGGGCTTAGATACGCAGTATTTT.

The table lists this clone with a count of one. The chain links TRBV6-5 to TRBJ1-5; 9 nucleotides agree with TRBD1. Germline lookup yields CDR1 MNHEY and CDR2 SVGAGI. Trimming took 9 bases from V and 2 from J; bases not matched to a gene: 5. This CDR3 spans 14 amino acids. The CDR3 loop is CASRTGDRNQPQHF. As DNA, the CDR3 is TGTGCCAGTAGGACAGGGGACCGCAATCAGCCCCAGCATTTT.

This chain links TRBV9 with TRBJ1-2; maybe TRBD1 (5 bases). This CDR3 contains 15 residues. V was pared by 0 bases and J by 4 bases, with 13 bases between. The germline V gene encodes CDR1 SGDLS and CDR2 YYNGEE. As DNA, the CDR3 is TGTGCCAGCAGCGTAGCGGGCAGGGCGGCCTATGGCTACACCTTC. Translating gives CASSVAGRAAYGYTF.

The CDR3 region is CASRRTGTGHEKLFF. The DNA for the CDR3 is TGCGCCAGCAGGAGGACCGGGACAGGGCACGAAAAACTGTTTTTT. The chain couples TRBV5-1 to TRBJ1-4; 9 nucleotides agree with TRBD1. Germline-derived CDR1 and CDR2 are SGHRS and YFSETQ. This CDR3 is 15 amino acids long. The trim removed 5 bases at V and 8 bases at J, leaving 10 bases unmatched. Full variable domain (missing parts from reference TRBV5-1 and TRBJ1-4): KAGVTQTPRYLIKTRGQQVTLSCSPISGHRSVSWYQQTPGQGLQFLFEYFSETQRNKGNFPGRFSGRQFSNSRSEMNVSTLELGDSALYLCASRRTGTGHEKLFFGSGTQLSVL.

In nucleotides, the CDR3 is TGTGCCTGGGCCGGACAGGGAGGCATTCAGTACTTC. Encoded protein: CAWAGQGGIQYF. V gene TRBV30 combines with J gene TRBJ2-4, with 8 bases fitting TRBD1. V gave up 5 bases and J gave up 9 bases; unmatched junction bases: 6. Per the germline V gene, CDR1 is GTSNPN and CDR2 is SVGIG (reference sequence). This CDR3 has 12 residues.

The genes are TRBV9 and TRBJ2-7; possible D gene TRBD1, 7 bases. Trimming took off 7 bases at V and 0 bases at J, with 11 bases between the two ends. Germline V gene data show CDR1 as SGDLS and CDR2 as YYNGEE. This CDR3 comprises 13 residues. The CDR3 is CASAGQYSYEQYF. In DNA, the CDR3 is TGTGCCAGCGCGGGACAGTACTCCTACGAGCAGTACTTC.

This clone was counted only a few times. This chain uses TRBV18 with TRBJ2-3; 12 nucleotides agree with TRBD2. This CDR3 is 15 amino acids long. With 5 bases clipped from V and 7 bases from J, the junction kept 7 bases outside the gene matches. CDR1 KGHSH and CDR2 LQKENI come from the germline V gene. CDR3 in amino acids: CASSSSSGGANTQYF. The CDR3 coding sequence is TGTGCCAGCTCATCATCTAGCGGGGGGGCAAATACGCAGTATTTT.

This chain joins TRBV28 and TRBJ1-2, with D maybe TRBD1 (5 bases). This CDR3 comprises 14 residues. V was shortened by 2 bases and J by 5 bases, with 12 bases between the two germline ends. Germline CDR1 and CDR2: MDHEN and SYDVKM. The CDR3 DNA reads as TGTGCCAGCAGTTTAAGGCAGGGCTTGTATGGCTACACCTTC. Translation gives CASSLRQGLYGYTF.